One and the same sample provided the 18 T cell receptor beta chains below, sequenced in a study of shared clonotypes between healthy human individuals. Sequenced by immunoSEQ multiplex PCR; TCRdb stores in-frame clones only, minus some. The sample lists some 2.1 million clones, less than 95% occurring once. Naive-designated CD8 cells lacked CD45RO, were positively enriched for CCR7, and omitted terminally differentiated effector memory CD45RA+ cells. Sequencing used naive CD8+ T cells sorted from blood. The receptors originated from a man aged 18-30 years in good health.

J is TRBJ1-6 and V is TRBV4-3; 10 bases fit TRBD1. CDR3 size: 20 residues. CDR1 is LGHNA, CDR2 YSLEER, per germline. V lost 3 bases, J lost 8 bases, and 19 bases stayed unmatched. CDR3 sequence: CASSQSLGTGEFVGHSPLHF. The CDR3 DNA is TGCGCCAGCAGCCAGAGCCTCGGGACAGGGGAGTTTGTGGGGCATTCACCCCTCCACTTT.

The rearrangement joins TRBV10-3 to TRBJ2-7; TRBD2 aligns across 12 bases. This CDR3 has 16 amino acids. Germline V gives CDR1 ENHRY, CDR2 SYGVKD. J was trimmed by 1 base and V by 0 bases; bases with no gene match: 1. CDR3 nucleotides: TGTGCCATCAGTGAGTCGCTAGCGGGGGGGTCCTACGAGCAGTACTTC. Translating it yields CAISESLAGGSYEQYF.

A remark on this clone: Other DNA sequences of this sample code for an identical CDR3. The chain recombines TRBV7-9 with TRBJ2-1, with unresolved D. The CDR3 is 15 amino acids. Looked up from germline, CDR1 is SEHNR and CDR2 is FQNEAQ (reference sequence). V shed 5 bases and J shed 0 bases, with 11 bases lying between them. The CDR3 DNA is TGTGCCAGCAGCCCTGACCTGAGCTCCTACAATGAGCAGTTCTTC. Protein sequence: CASSPDLSSYNEQFF.

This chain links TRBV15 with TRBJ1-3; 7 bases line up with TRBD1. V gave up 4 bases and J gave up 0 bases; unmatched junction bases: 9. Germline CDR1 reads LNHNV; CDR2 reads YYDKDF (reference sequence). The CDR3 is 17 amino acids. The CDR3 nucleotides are TGTGCCACCAGCACATCAGGGGGAATGAGCTCTGGAAACACCATATATTTT. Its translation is CATSTSGGMSSGNTIYF.

The CDR3: CAWSVLASDTQYF. The CDR3 coding sequence is TGTGCCTGGAGTGTACTAGCTTCAGATACGCAGTATTTT. This chain connects TRBV30 to TRBJ2-3; TRBD2 is a possible D gene (6 bases). Per the germline V gene, CDR1 is GTSNPN and CDR2 is SVGIG (reference sequence). V was trimmed by 0 bases and J by 4 bases, leaving 8 bases between them. This CDR3 has 13 residues.

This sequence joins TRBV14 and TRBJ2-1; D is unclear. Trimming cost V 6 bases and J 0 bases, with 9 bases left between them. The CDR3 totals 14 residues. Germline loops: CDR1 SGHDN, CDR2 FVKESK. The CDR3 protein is CASRGDGSYNEQFF. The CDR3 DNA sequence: TGTGCCAGCAGAGGAGACGGCTCCTACAATGAGCAGTTCTTC. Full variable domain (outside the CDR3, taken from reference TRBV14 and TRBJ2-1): EAGVTQFPSHSVIEKGQTVTLRCDPISGHDNLYWYRRVMGKEIKFLLHFVKESKQDESGMPNNRFLAERTGGTYSTLKVQPAELEDSGVYFCASRGDGSYNEQFFGPGTRLTVL.

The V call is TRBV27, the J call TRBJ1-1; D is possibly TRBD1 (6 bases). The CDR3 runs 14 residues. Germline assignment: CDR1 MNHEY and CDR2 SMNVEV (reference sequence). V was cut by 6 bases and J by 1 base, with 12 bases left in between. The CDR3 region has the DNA TGTGCCAGCAGCCCAGGGGTACCGAACACTGAAGCTTTCTTT. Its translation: CASSPGVPNTEAFF.

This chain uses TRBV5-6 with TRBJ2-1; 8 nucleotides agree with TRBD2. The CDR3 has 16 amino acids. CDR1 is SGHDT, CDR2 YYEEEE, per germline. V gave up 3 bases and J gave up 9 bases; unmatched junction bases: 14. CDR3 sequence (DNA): TGTGCCAGCAGCTCCCTGGCGGGAGGAGGGCGAGCTGAGCAGTTCTTC. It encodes CASSSLAGGGRAEQFF.

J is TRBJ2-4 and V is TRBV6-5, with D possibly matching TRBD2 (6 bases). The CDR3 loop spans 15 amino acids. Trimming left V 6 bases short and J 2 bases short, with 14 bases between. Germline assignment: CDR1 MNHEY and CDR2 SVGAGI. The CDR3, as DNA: TGTGCCAGCAGATCTTGGGAGGAAACCAAAAACATTCAGTACTTC. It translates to CASRSWEETKNIQYF.

The CDR3 nucleotides read TGTGCCAGCAGGCGAGGTATAGGGCAGCCCCAGCATTTT. Translating it yields CASRRGIGQPQHF. This sequence joins TRBV6-5 and TRBJ1-5; D is ambiguous. Germline V lookup: CDR1 MNHEY, CDR2 SVGAGI. Trimming removed 6 bases from V and 7 bases from J, with 13 bases in between. There are 13 residues in the CDR3.

CDR3 DNA: TGTGCCAGCAGTCGACTCGATTCCGCCTACAATGAGCAGTTCTTC. The encoded protein is CASSRLDSAYNEQFF. The chain uses TRBV6-5 and TRBJ2-1; no definite D call. Germline-derived CDR1 and CDR2 are MNHEY and SVGAGI. This CDR3 has 15 amino acids. V lost 5 bases, J lost 2 bases, and 13 bases lay in between.

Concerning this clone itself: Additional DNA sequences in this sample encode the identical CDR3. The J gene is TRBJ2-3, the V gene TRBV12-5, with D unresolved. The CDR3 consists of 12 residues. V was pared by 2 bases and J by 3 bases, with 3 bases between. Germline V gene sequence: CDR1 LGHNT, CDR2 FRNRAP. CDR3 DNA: TGTGCTAGTGGTTTGTCGACAGATACGCAGTATTTT. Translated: CASGLSTDTQYF.

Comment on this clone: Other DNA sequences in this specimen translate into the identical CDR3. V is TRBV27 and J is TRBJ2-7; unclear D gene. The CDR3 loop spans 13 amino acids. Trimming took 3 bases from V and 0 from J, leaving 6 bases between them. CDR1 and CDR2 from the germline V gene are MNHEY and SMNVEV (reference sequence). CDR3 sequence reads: CASSLGNSYEQYF. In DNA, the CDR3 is TGTGCCAGCAGTTTGGGGAACTCCTACGAGCAGTACTTC.

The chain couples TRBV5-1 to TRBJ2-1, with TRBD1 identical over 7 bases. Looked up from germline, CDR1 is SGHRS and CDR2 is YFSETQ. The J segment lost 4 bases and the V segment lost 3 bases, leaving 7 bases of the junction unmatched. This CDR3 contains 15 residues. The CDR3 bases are TGCGCCAGCAGCTCCCAACAGGGGATTTACAATGAGCAGTTCTTC. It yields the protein CASSSQQGIYNEQFF.

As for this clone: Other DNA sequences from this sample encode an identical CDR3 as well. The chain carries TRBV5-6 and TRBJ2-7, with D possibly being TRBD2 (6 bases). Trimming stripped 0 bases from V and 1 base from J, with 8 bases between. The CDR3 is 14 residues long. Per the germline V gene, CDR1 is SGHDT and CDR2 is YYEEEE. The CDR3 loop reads CASSLALASYEQYF. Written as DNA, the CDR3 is TGTGCCAGCAGCTTGGCTCTAGCGTCCTACGAGCAGTACTTC.

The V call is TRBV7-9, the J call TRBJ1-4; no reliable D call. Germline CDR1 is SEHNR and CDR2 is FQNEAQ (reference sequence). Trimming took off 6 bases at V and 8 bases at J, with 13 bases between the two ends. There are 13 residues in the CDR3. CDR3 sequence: CASSRSSGEKLFF. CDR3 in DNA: TGTGCCAGCAGTCGGTCCTCGGGGGAAAAACTGTTTTTT.

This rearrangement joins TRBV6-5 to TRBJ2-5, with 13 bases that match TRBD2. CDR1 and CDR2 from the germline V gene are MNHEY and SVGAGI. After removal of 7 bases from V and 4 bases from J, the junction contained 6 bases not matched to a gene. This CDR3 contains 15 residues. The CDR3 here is CASTWTSGGRETQYF. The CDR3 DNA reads TGTGCCAGCACCTGGACTAGCGGGGGAAGAGAGACCCAGTACTTC.

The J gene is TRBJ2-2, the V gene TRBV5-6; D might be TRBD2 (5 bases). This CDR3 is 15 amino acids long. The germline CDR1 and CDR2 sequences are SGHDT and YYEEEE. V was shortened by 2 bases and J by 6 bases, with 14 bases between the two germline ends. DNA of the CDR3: TGTGCCAGCAGCTTCGGAGGTATAGGTTCCGGGGAGCTGTTTTTT. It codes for CASSFGGIGSGELFF.